The present entry profiles one T cell receptor (beta chain) with its context. The data derive from a study of shared clonotypes between healthy human individuals. Study-wide background: The cohort had two women and three men, ages 18 to 49.

Germline CDR1 MNHNS, CDR2 SASEGT. The CDR3 consists of 16 residues. Clones were sequenced by immunoSEQ multiplex PCR, and TCRdb holds only the in-frame ones, with some missing. The sample shows around 500,000 clones, about 78% of them seen only once. The chain uses TRBV6-1 and TRBJ2-5, with D unresolved. The better agreement between TRBJ2-7 and the DNA end casts doubt on the J call. The TCR sequence derives from a woman in her thirties or forties in good health. Some clones in this sample may be carry-over from other donors' samples. Sequencing was done on a sample of PBMCs. This CDR3 is CASSEGVERPTYEQYF. The CDR3 DNA follows: TGTGCCAGCAGTGAAGGGGTTGAGCGACCTACCTACGAGCAGTACTTC.